The 21 T cell receptor beta chains below were found in one sample sequenced in a study of beta chain features in type 1 diabetes. Reverse transcription of all isolated RNA meant that expressed TCRB transcripts were sequenced. This table comes from immunoSEQ multiplex PCR, and its TCRdb copy is limited to in-frame clones, with some not included. The sample yields roughly 180,000 clones, approximately 7.8% seen once. General study results and limits: A moderate, significant TCRB CDR3 shortening appeared in type 1 diabetes across four CD4+ subsets.

These TCRs are of unknown antigen specificity. Sequences were obtained from central memory CD4+ T cells from blood. The receptors were sampled from a woman in her thirties or forties with type 1 diabetes.

This clone was found many times. The V and J genes are TRBV29-1 and TRBJ2-7; tentatively, D is TRBD2 (6 bases). Per the germline V gene, CDR1 is SQVTM and CDR2 is ANQGSEA. The V gene lost 1 base and the J gene lost 3 bases, with 13 bases spanning the gap. The CDR3 is 14 amino acids. CDR3 nucleotides: TGCAGCGTTGAAGGTGGACTAATCGGCTACGAGCAGTACTTC. As protein: CSVEGGLIGYEQYF.

The chain has TRBV9 and TRBJ2-1; TRBD2 might be the D (6 bases). Germline lookup yields CDR1 SGDLS and CDR2 YYNGEE. V was shortened by 2 bases and J by 10 bases, with 16 bases between the two germline ends. The CDR3 contains 14 residues. The CDR3 nucleotides read TGTGCCAGCAGCGTCCTGTCGGGGGTAGGGGAGCAGTTCTTC. It yields the protein CASSVLSGVGEQFF.

The CDR3 DNA follows: TGTGCCAGCAGTTACTCGAACAGGCAGCCCTACGAGCAGTACTTC. Encoded protein: CASSYSNRQPYEQYF. The rearrangement joins TRBV6-6 to TRBJ2-7, with a possible D match to TRBD1 (5 bases). Trimming removed 0 bases at V and 2 bases at J, with 11 bases between. The CDR3 spans 15 residues. Germline V lookup: CDR1 MNHNY, CDR2 SVGAGI (reference sequence).

The chain has TRBV30 and TRBJ1-5; TRBD1 might be the D (5 bases). V lost 4 bases and J 7 bases, leaving 17 bases between the germline ends. This CDR3 has 14 amino acids. In germline, CDR1 is GTSNPN, CDR2 SVGIG (reference sequence). This CDR3 reads CAWTVGGEEQPQHF. The CDR3 nucleotides are TGTGCCTGGACGGTCGGGGGGGAGGAGCAGCCCCAGCATTTT.

The gene calls are TRBV7-2 and TRBJ2-1, with TRBD2 identical over 9 bases. CDR3 length: 16 residues. Germline trimming cut 1 base from V and 2 bases from J; bases unmatched to any gene: 3. Germline V gene sequence: CDR1 SGHTA, CDR2 FQGNSA. The CDR3 loop is CASSLGGGGAYNEQFF. CDR3 sequence (DNA): TGTGCCAGCAGCTTAGGTGGCGGGGGGGCCTACAATGAGCAGTTCTTC.

The J gene is TRBJ1-3, the V gene TRBV9, with TRBD1 as a possible D gene (6 bases). V lost 3 bases and J lost 3, with 10 bases in between. The germline CDR1 and CDR2 sequences are SGDLS and YYNGEE. The CDR3 contains 14 residues. The CDR3 region is CASSASGDGNTIYF. Written as DNA, the CDR3 is TGTGCCAGCAGCGCGTCAGGGGATGGAAACACCATATATTTT. The whole variable domain, filled in from reference TRBV9 and TRBJ1-3, reads DSGVTQTPKHLITATGQRVTLRCSPRSGDLSVYWYQQSLDQGLQFLIQYYNGEERAKGNILERFSAQQFPDLHSELNLSSLELGDSALYFCASSASGDGNTIYFGEGSWLTVV.

The rearrangement joins TRBV29-1 to TRBJ1-2, with TRBD1 matching 8 bases. V was pared by 7 bases and J by 6 bases, with 7 bases of the junction left unmatched. CDR3 size: 12 residues. The germline CDR1 and CDR2 sequences are SQVTM and ANQGSEA. The CDR3 DNA follows: TGCAGCGGAAACAGGGGGATGGATGGCTACACCTTC. Translating it yields CSGNRGMDGYTF.

This clone showed up many times. This chain joins TRBV19 and TRBJ2-7; D call uncertain. In germline, CDR1 is LNHDA, CDR2 SQIVND (reference sequence). The CDR3 runs 12 residues. Deletions cut 6 bases from V and 3 bases from J, with 9 bases between. In nucleotides, the CDR3 is TGTGCCAGTAGATCCGACTTCTACGAGCAGTACTTC. It specifies CASRSDFYEQYF.

This clone has just a few counts. V is TRBV5-1 and J is TRBJ2-7, with 8 nucleotides matching TRBD1. J was trimmed by 3 bases and V by 4 bases; bases with no gene match: 6. Germline lookup yields CDR1 SGHRS and CDR2 YFSETQ. The CDR3 is made up of 14 amino acids. The CDR3 DNA sequence: TGCGCCAGCAGCGTGACAGGGGCCGACTACGAGCAGTACTTC. Translated, it gives CASSVTGADYEQYF.

The chain employs TRBV30 and TRBJ2-7; TRBD1 aligns across 7 bases. CDR3 size: 14 residues. Germline CDR1 and CDR2: GTSNPN and SVGIG (reference sequence). V lost 8 bases, J lost 1 base, and 11 bases stayed unmatched. CDR3 protein: CATLFRDSSYEQYF. The CDR3 DNA reads TGTGCCACACTGTTCCGGGACAGTTCCTACGAGCAGTACTTC.

The rearrangement links TRBV6-5 to TRBJ1-1; D gene ambiguous. V gave up 6 bases and J gave up 1 base, with 9 bases separating them. The CDR3 has 13 amino acids. In germline, CDR1 is MNHEY, CDR2 SVGAGI. The CDR3 region is CASRRQENTEAFF. CDR3 nucleotides: TGTGCCAGCAGGCGCCAAGAGAACACTGAAGCTTTCTTT.

This clone has more than one count but fewer than ten. This CDR3 reads CSVEAQGFNEQYF. CDR3 nucleotide sequence: TGCAGCGTTGAAGCACAGGGGTTCAACGAGCAGTACTTC. This chain links TRBV29-1 with TRBJ2-7, with 7 bases that match TRBD1. The CDR3 consists of 13 residues. Unmatched junction bases numbered 5, after V lost 1 base and J lost 5 bases. Germline V CDR1 and CDR2: SQVTM, ANQGSEA.

This clone was found a few times. The chain couples TRBV29-1 to TRBJ1-1, with D uncertain. Germline CDR1 and CDR2: SQVTM and ANQGSEA. CDR3 length: 13 amino acids. Between the trimmed V and J ends, which lost 0 bases and 4 bases, there was a span of 9 bases. Here the CDR3 DNA reads TGCAGCGTTGAAGAAACGGCGGGCACTGAAGCTTTCTTT. Translating gives CSVEETAGTEAFF. The whole variable domain, remainder taken from reference TRBV29-1 and TRBJ1-1, is SAVISQKPSRDICQRGTSLTIQCQVDSQVTMMFWYRQQPGQSLTLIATANQGSEATYESGFVIDKFPISRPNLTFSTLTVSNMSPEDSSIYLCSVEETAGTEAFFGQGTRLTVV.

This clone was seen a few times. V usage is TRBV4-3 and J usage is TRBJ2-3; 9 bases agree with TRBD2. V trimming: 6 bases; J trimming: 4 bases; junction bases outside the gene matches: 8. This CDR3 is 15 amino acids long. Germline-derived CDR1 and CDR2 are LGHNA and YSLEER. CDR3: CASSRIAGEADTQYF. CDR3 nucleotide sequence: TGCGCCAGCAGTCGGATAGCGGGGGAGGCAGATACGCAGTATTTT.

The chain joins TRBV15 to TRBJ1-2, with D possibly TRBD1 on 5 matching bases. V lost 6 bases, J lost 5 bases, and 22 bases lay in between. The CDR3 totals 16 residues. Germline values: CDR1 LNHNV, CDR2 YYDKDF (reference sequence). CDR3 nucleotides: TGTGCCACCAGTCCCACAGGAGGCCGGGGACTGTATGGCTACACCTTC. It yields the protein CATSPTGGRGLYGYTF.

This clone showed up just a few times. This chain connects TRBV7-3 to TRBJ2-5; 8 bases align to TRBD1. The junction had 8 bases not matched to a gene; V was cut back by 0 bases and J by 5 bases. The CDR3 has 16 residues. Germline CDR1 reads SGHTA; CDR2 reads FQGTGA. The CDR3 bases are TGTGCCAGCAGCTTAACACAGCAGGGGGCAGGGGAGACCCAGTACTTC. This translates into CASSLTQQGAGETQYF.

This clone occurred a few times. The chain uses TRBV19 and TRBJ2-1; 8 bases line up with TRBD2. Germline CDR1 reads LNHDA; CDR2 reads SQIVND (reference sequence). V was pared by 2 bases and J by 12 bases, with 6 bases of the junction left unmatched. The CDR3 covers 13 residues. The CDR3 region has the DNA TGTGCCAGTAGTATAACTAGCGGTGGCTGGCAGTTCTTC. Translated: CASSITSGGWQFF.

This clone has a handful of counts. This chain connects TRBV5-1 to TRBJ2-3; tentatively, D is TRBD1 (6 bases). The CDR3 totals 15 residues. V shed 8 bases and J shed 2 bases, with 18 bases lying between them. The germline V gene has CDR1 SGHRS and CDR2 YFSETQ. CDR3 amino acids: CASVLGTGNTDTQYF. For the CDR3, the DNA is TGCGCCAGTGTATTAGGAACAGGGAACACAGATACGCAGTATTTT.

This clone appeared a few times. The CDR3 bases are TGTGCCAGCAGCTTGGAGGGTACCAATCAGCCCCAGCATTTT. Translated, it gives CASSLEGTNQPQHF. This chain connects TRBV7-9 to TRBJ1-5; no clear D gene. Looked up from germline, CDR1 is SEHNR and CDR2 is FQNEAQ (reference sequence). The CDR3 length is 14 residues. V lost 3 bases to trimming and J lost 3 bases, with 9 bases between them. The complete variable domain, with remaining parts taken from reference TRBV7-9 and TRBJ1-5, reads DTGVSQNPRHKITKRGQNVTFRCDPISEHNRLYWYRQTLGQGPEFLTYFQNEAQLEKSRLLSDRFSAERPKGSFSTLEIQRTEQGDSAMYLCASSLEGTNQPQHFGDGTRLSIL.

This clone was detected a few times. This chain links TRBV7-8 with TRBJ1-5; unclear D gene. V lost 11 bases and J 0 bases, leaving 11 bases between the germline ends. Germline CDR1 reads SGHVS; CDR2 reads FQNEAQ. There are 13 residues in the CDR3. DNA for the CDR3: TGTGCCGCTGGGAGTGATAGCAATCAGCCCCAGCATTTT. It translates to CAAGSDSNQPQHF.

The sample holds a few counts of this clone. This chain links TRBV6-5 with TRBJ1-1; 7 bases align to TRBD1. CDR1 and CDR2 (germline): MNHEY, SVGAGI. V dropped 5 bases and J dropped 3; count of bases not matched to a gene: 3. The CDR3 extends over 13 amino acids. The DNA for the CDR3 is TGTGCCAGCAGTGAAACAGGGGACACTGAAGCTTTCTTT. Translated, it gives CASSETGDTEAFF.